This T cell receptor (beta chain) was sequenced for a study of CD8 T cells in Susac syndrome. This CDR3 has 17 amino acids. Trimming took off 2 bases at V and 0 bases at J, with 13 bases between the two ends. Germline CDR1 is SGHTA and CDR2 is FQGTGA. RNA in amounts of about 0.45 to 1 ug was reverse transcribed with random hexamers. One entry per CDR3 protein, called by TCRdb with MiXCR from the immunoSEQ multiplex PCR reads. The table records some 170,000 distinct CDR3 sequences, 85% to 95% of them present only once. The sample was CD4+ T cells from PBMCs. The chain links TRBV7-3 to TRBJ2-2, with a weak D call TRBD2 (6 bases). The clonotype was recovered from a human donor with Susac syndrome. CDR3 nucleotide sequence: TGTGCCAGCAGCTTAGGGCCCGGCGGGACGAACACCGGGGAGCTGTTTTTT. It yields the protein CASSLGPGGTNTGELFF.